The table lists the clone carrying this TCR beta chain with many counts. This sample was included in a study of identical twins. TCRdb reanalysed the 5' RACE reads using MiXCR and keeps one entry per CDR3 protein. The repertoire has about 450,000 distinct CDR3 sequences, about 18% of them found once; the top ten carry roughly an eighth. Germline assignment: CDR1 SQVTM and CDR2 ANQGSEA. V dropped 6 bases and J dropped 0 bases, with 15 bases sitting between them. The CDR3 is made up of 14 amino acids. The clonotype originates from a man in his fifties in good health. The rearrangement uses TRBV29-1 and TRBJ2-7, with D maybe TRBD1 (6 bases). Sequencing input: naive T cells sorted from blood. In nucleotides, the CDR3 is TGCAGCGTCTCGGGACAATCAACCTCCTACGAGCAGTACTTC. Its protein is CSVSGQSTSYEQYF.